The 18 T cell receptor beta chains below come from one sample, sequenced in a study of beta chain features in type 1 diabetes. Sequencing targeted expressed TCRB transcripts, as all isolated RNA had been reverse transcribed. The table came from immunoSEQ multiplex PCR; TCRdb's copy has only in-frame clones and leaves some out. The table records 350,000 or so clones, about 18% of them present only once. Sequencing input: naive CD4+ T cells from blood. The receptors were gathered from a woman in her late teens or twenties in good health.

This clone has just a few counts. The gene calls are TRBV7-9 and TRBJ1-1; D call uncertain. The germline V gene has CDR1 SEHNR and CDR2 FQNEAQ (reference sequence). The CDR3 is 13 amino acids. The germline V and J ends were trimmed by 5 bases and 6 bases, with 13 bases remaining between them. CDR3 in amino acids: CASSSIRRAEAFF. Written as DNA, the CDR3 is TGTGCCAGCAGCAGTATTCGCCGGGCTGAAGCTTTCTTT.

This clone was counted a single time. The V and J genes are TRBV7-8 and TRBJ2-1; D is possibly TRBD1 (6 bases). The CDR3 spans 14 residues. Trimming removed 5 bases from V and 7 bases from J, with 15 bases in between. The germline CDR1 and CDR2 sequences are SGHVS and FQNEAQ. The CDR3 region has the DNA TGTGCCAGCAGCCCTATCAGGGGCGTAAATGAGCAGTTCTTC. Translating it yields CASSPIRGVNEQFF.

V gene TRBV5-6 combines with J gene TRBJ2-1, with 8 bases aligning to TRBD2. The CDR3 has 14 residues. Germline CDR1 reads SGHDT; CDR2 reads YYEEEE. The V gene end was trimmed by 2 bases and the J gene end by 6 bases; junction bases not matched to a gene: 4. CDR3 sequence: CASSFTGGFNEQFF. The CDR3 DNA is TGTGCCAGCAGCTTCACGGGAGGGTTCAATGAGCAGTTCTTC.

The sample holds a few counts of this clone. The V and J genes are TRBV19 and TRBJ1-6; D gene ambiguous. Trimming took off 7 bases at V and 6 bases at J, with 19 bases between the two ends. Germline V CDR1 and CDR2: LNHDA, SQIVND (reference sequence). This CDR3 is 16 amino acids long. CDR3 sequence (DNA): TGTGCCAGTAAGGAACTTCAGAGGAGTGGTAATTCACCCCTCCACTTT. The encoded protein is CASKELQRSGNSPLHF.

This clone has only a few counts. The gene calls are TRBV7-2 and TRBJ1-2, with D uncertain. The CDR3 runs 14 residues. V gave up 3 bases and J gave up 4 bases, with 12 bases separating them. Looked up from germline, CDR1 is SGHTA and CDR2 is FQGNSA. The CDR3 spells CASSFQRSSYGYTF. In DNA, the CDR3 is TGTGCCAGCAGCTTTCAGAGGTCCTCCTATGGCTACACCTTC.

The gene calls are TRBV5-4 and TRBJ2-2, with D possibly being TRBD2 (5 bases). Trimming cost V 4 bases and J 4 bases, with 11 bases left between them. Germline CDR1 is SGHNT and CDR2 is YYREEE (reference sequence). This CDR3 is 14 amino acids long. In DNA form, the CDR3 reads TGTGCCAGCAGCCAAAAGGACTTCACCGGGGAGCTGTTTTTT. Protein: CASSQKDFTGELFF.

This clone was seen a handful of times. The V call is TRBV5-1, the J call TRBJ2-6; 7 bases are a match to TRBD1. V trimming: 7 bases; J trimming: 4 bases; junction bases outside the gene matches: 5. Germline CDR1 SGHRS, CDR2 YFSETQ. The CDR3 runs 14 residues. The CDR3 reads CASSTGAGANVLTF. In DNA form, the CDR3 reads TGCGCCAGCTCAACAGGGGCCGGGGCCAACGTCCTGACTTTC.

This chain joins TRBV2 and TRBJ2-3; D not certain. The CDR3 is made up of 13 amino acids. Germline V gives CDR1 SNHLY, CDR2 FYNNEI. V was trimmed by 2 bases and J by 0 bases, leaving 3 bases between them. The CDR3, as DNA: TGTGCCAGCAGTGAACTAAGCACAGATACGCAGTATTTT. This sequence encodes CASSELSTDTQYF.

This clone was found a few times. V and J are TRBV20-1 and TRBJ1-4; D remains unclear. The CDR3 has 11 amino acids. CDR1 is DFQATT and CDR2 is SNEGSKA in the germline V gene (reference sequence). The V gene lost 1 base and the J gene lost 8 bases, with 5 bases spanning the gap. CDR3: CSARAQEKLFF. The CDR3 coding sequence is TGCAGTGCTAGAGCACAGGAAAAACTGTTTTTT.

This chain's CDR3 is CASSDTWASGRATDTQYF. DNA for the CDR3: TGTGCCAGCAGTGATACTTGGGCTAGCGGGAGGGCAACAGATACGCAGTATTTT. The gene calls are TRBV25-1 and TRBJ2-3; 12 nucleotides line up with TRBD2. CDR1 MGHDK and CDR2 SYGVNS come from the germline V gene. V dropped 3 bases and J dropped 3; count of bases not matched to a gene: 10. The CDR3 covers 18 residues. Variable domain in full (rest from reference TRBV25-1 and TRBJ2-3): EADIYQTPRYLVIGTGKKITLECSQTMGHDKMYWYQQDPGMELHLIHYSYGVNSTEKGDLSSESTVSRIRTEHFPLTLESARPSHTSQYLCASSDTWASGRATDTQYFGPGTRLTVL.

This clone appeared a few times. The chain employs TRBV7-2 and TRBJ2-3; unclear D gene. Germline V gives CDR1 SGHTA, CDR2 FQGNSA. This CDR3 region has 13 residues. V gave up 4 bases and J gave up 4 bases, with 9 bases separating them. CDR3 region: CASSSTAADTQYF. As DNA, the CDR3 is TGTGCCAGCAGCTCGACGGCGGCAGATACGCAGTATTTT.

The V gene is TRBV29-1, the J gene TRBJ2-1; 7 bases map to TRBD2. Unmatched junction bases numbered 10, after V lost 0 bases and J lost 8 bases. Germline V gives CDR1 SQVTM, CDR2 ANQGSEA. The CDR3 is 15 amino acids. The CDR3 region is CSVEDPSGNIYEQFF. The CDR3 DNA reads as TGCAGCGTTGAAGATCCGAGCGGGAATATCTATGAGCAGTTCTTC.

The CDR3 loop is CSALAGGPNEQFF. For the CDR3, the DNA is TGCAGTGCGCTAGCGGGGGGGCCTAATGAGCAGTTCTTC. The chain joins TRBV29-1 to TRBJ2-1, with 12 bases matching TRBD2. The CDR3 sequence is 13 residues long. Germline-derived CDR1 and CDR2 are SQVTM and ANQGSEA.

This clone was counted only a few times. The chain is built from TRBV25-1 and TRBJ1-1, with a possible D match to TRBD1 (5 bases). The germline V gene has CDR1 MGHDK and CDR2 SYGVNS. V was trimmed by 3 bases and J by 0 bases, leaving 8 bases between them. CDR3 length: 14 amino acids. The chain's CDR3 is CASSEEGVNTEAFF. The CDR3 DNA reads TGTGCCAGCAGTGAGGAAGGGGTGAACACTGAAGCTTTCTTT.

This clone turned up a few times. The J gene is TRBJ2-2, the V gene TRBV30, with 9 bases matching TRBD1. The ends lost 4 bases at V and 4 bases at J; junction bases unmatched: 4. The germline gives CDR1 GTSNPN, CDR2 SVGIG (reference sequence). This CDR3 is built from 14 residues. CDR3 DNA: TGTGCCTGGACCGGGACAGGGATCACCGGGGAGCTGTTTTTT. It is translated as CAWTGTGITGELFF.

V and J are TRBV5-1 and TRBJ2-1; D is perhaps TRBD2 (6 bases). V was trimmed by 4 bases and J by 4 bases, leaving 9 bases between them. The CDR3 runs 13 residues. Looked up from germline, CDR1 is SGHRS and CDR2 is YFSETQ. The DNA for the CDR3 is TGCGCCAGCAGCCCGGAGGGGTACAATGAGCAGTTCTTC. It is translated as CASSPEGYNEQFF.

This clone was found a few times. The V call is TRBV7-9, the J call TRBJ2-1; TRBD2 agrees at 11 bases. Germline loops: CDR1 SEHNR, CDR2 FQNEAQ (reference sequence). The V and J ends lost 0 bases and 8 bases, in that order; junction bases with no gene match: 6. CDR3 length: 16 residues. CDR3 in amino acids: CASSLAVVAGGDEQFF. Here the CDR3 DNA reads TGTGCCAGCAGCTTAGCGGTGGTAGCGGGAGGGGATGAGCAGTTCTTC.

This chain links TRBV4-2 with TRBJ2-7, with D hard to call. Trimming removed 2 bases from V and 3 bases from J, with 8 bases in between. Per germline, CDR1 LGHNA and CDR2 YNFKEQ. This CDR3 is 13 amino acids long. The CDR3 is CASSQLPGYEQYF. For the CDR3, the DNA is TGTGCCAGCAGCCAACTTCCCGGCTACGAGCAGTACTTC.